These 10 T cell receptor beta chains were all obtained from the same sample, sequenced in a study of cytomegalovirus exposure and HLA in healthy donors (TCRdb year 2017). Library preparation employed the immunoSEQ multiplex PCR assay. A mixture of 60 forward primers for TCR Vbeta segments and 13 reverse primers for TCR Jbeta segments was used in the multiplex PCR. Entries here come from immuneACCESS through TCRdb and include only in-frame sequences with V and J called. Some clones fail to appear in such tables; in the studies checked, an unresolved V gene covers under half of the shortfall, and the cause of the remainder is unknown. The sample table shows 120,000 to 150,000 clones, and approximately 73% are seen once. The top ten constitute roughly 14% of the sample. Sequenced material: PBMCs. These receptors were collected from a human donor in good health.

This clone was recorded a few times. The chain has TRBV6-1 and TRBJ2-1; D is perhaps TRBD2 (5 bases). Per germline, CDR1 MNHNS and CDR2 SASEGT. V was cut by 0 bases and J by 9 bases, with 9 bases left in between. The CDR3 runs 13 residues. The CDR3 DNA sequence: TGTGCCAGCAGTGAAGCGTTCCGGGGTGAGCAGTTCTTC. Protein product: CASSEAFRGEQFF.

V usage is TRBV11-2 and J usage is TRBJ2-7; weak D call: TRBD2 (6 bases). The CDR3 covers 13 residues. V dropped 1 base and J dropped 3 bases, with 7 bases sitting between them. Germline V gene lookup returns CDR1 SGHAT and CDR2 FQNNGV. The CDR3 protein is CASSLGRGYEQYF. As DNA, the CDR3 is TGTGCCAGCAGCTTAGGGCGGGGCTACGAGCAGTACTTC.

The chain couples TRBV4-1 to TRBJ2-1; D ambiguous. The CDR3 runs 15 residues. Germline V gene lookup returns CDR1 MGHRA and CDR2 YSYEKL. The V gene lost 0 bases and the J gene lost 4 bases, with 10 bases spanning the gap. CDR3 in DNA: TGCGCCAGCAGCCAAGATCTAGACTCGTACAATGAGCAGTTCTTC. Translation gives CASSQDLDSYNEQFF.

The CDR3 bases are TGTGCCAGCAGCGTCGCGACAGGGGGATACACTGAAGCTTTCTTT. Protein product: CASSVATGGYTEAFF. The chain combines TRBV9 with TRBJ1-1; 9 nucleotides line up with TRBD1. The CDR3 runs 15 residues. Looked up from germline, CDR1 is SGDLS and CDR2 is YYNGEE. Trimming removed 2 bases from V and 3 bases from J; junction bases left unmatched: 5.

This chain joins TRBV18 and TRBJ1-1; 9 bases agree with TRBD1. Losses at the gene ends were 3 bases for V and 5 bases for J; bases not matched to a gene: 4. The CDR3 sequence is 14 residues long. The germline V gene has CDR1 KGHSH and CDR2 LQKENI. CDR3: CASSPKQGATEAFF. The CDR3 DNA reads TGTGCCAGCTCACCGAAACAGGGGGCGACTGAAGCTTTCTTT.

The chain couples TRBV2 to TRBJ2-1; possible D gene TRBD2, 5 bases. The CDR3 contains 13 residues. V lost 6 bases and J lost 6, with 12 bases in between. Germline CDR1 is SNHLY and CDR2 is FYNNEI. CDR3 in DNA: TGTGCCAGCAGCCTAGGAGGAGCCAATGAGCAGTTCTTC. This gives the protein CASSLGGANEQFF.

V usage is TRBV5-1 and J usage is TRBJ2-5, with TRBD2 as a possible D gene (6 bases). Between the trimmed V and J ends, which lost 3 bases and 2 bases, there was a span of 14 bases. The CDR3 spans 15 residues. Per germline, CDR1 SGHRS and CDR2 YFSETQ. The chain's CDR3 is CASSSRGGKQETQYF. In DNA, the CDR3 is TGCGCCAGCAGCTCCCGGGGAGGTAAACAAGAGACCCAGTACTTC. Complete variable domain (other parts from reference TRBV5-1 and TRBJ2-5): KAGVTQTPRYLIKTRGQQVTLSCSPISGHRSVSWYQQTPGQGLQFLFEYFSETQRNKGNFPGRFSGRQFSNSRSEMNVSTLELGDSALYLCASSSRGGKQETQYFGPGTRLLVL.

This rearrangement joins TRBV19 to TRBJ2-3; D call uncertain. Germline V gene data show CDR1 as LNHDA and CDR2 as SQIVND (reference sequence). CDR3 length: 14 amino acids. Trimming shortened V by 2 bases and J by 0 bases, and 6 bases separated the two germline ends. This CDR3 is CASSIQRSTDTQYF. DNA of the CDR3: TGTGCCAGTAGTATACAGCGAAGCACAGATACGCAGTATTTT.

This clone was seen a handful of times. This chain links TRBV5-1 with TRBJ2-4, with unresolved D. This CDR3 comprises 17 residues. Looked up from germline, CDR1 is SGHRS and CDR2 is YFSETQ. V lost 0 bases and J lost 0, with 13 bases in between. CDR3 region: CASSLDESWLAKNIQYF. CDR3 nucleotides: TGCGCCAGCAGCTTGGATGAATCGTGGCTAGCCAAAAACATTCAGTACTTC. The full variable domain, completed using reference TRBV5-1 and TRBJ2-4, is KAGVTQTPRYLIKTRGQQVTLSCSPISGHRSVSWYQQTPGQGLQFLFEYFSETQRNKGNFPGRFSGRQFSNSRSEMNVSTLELGDSALYLCASSLDESWLAKNIQYFGAGTRLSVL.

This clone was counted between two and nine times. The chain links TRBV15 to TRBJ1-1; D might be TRBD1 (6 bases). CDR1 LNHNV and CDR2 YYDKDF come from the germline V gene (reference sequence). This CDR3 comprises 13 residues. The germline V and J ends were trimmed by 9 bases and 1 base, with 12 bases remaining between them. CDR3 region: CATSGHPNTEAFF. CDR3 DNA: TGTGCCACTTCGGGACACCCGAACACTGAAGCTTTCTTT. Looking up the rest from reference TRBV15 and TRBJ1-1 gives the full variable domain: DAMVIQNPRYQVTQFGKPVTLSCSQTLNHNVMYWYQQKSSQAPKLLFHYYDKDFNNEADTPDNFQSRRPNTSFCFLDIRSPGLGDTAMYLCATSGHPNTEAFFGQGTRLTVV.